Below, one TCR beta chain is given with its context. As yet, its antigen is unknown. The sample is drawn from a study of T cell responses to AZD1222 COVID-19 vaccine. The ends were cut back, 4 bases at V and 4 bases at J, with 13 bases in the middle. The germline V gene has CDR1 SGHNT and CDR2 YENEEA. This CDR3 region has 15 residues. Only in-frame clones appear in the TCRdb table, and some are missing; sequencing was by immunoSEQ multiplex PCR. The data hold about 73,000 clones, with 89% observed a single time. Study conclusions and caveats: Donors were chiefly white British, with a greater number of females, and clonal diversity was perhaps underestimated.

The sample in question was peripheral blood, obtained 28 days after the second AZD1222 dose. J is TRBJ2-2 and V is TRBV11-3; TRBD1 is a possible D gene (6 bases). The receptor was isolated from an adult who received the AZD1222 COVID-19 vaccine. Written as DNA, the CDR3 is TGTGCCAGCAGCTACAGGGCCCCCGGCACCGGGGAGCTGTTTTTT. Its protein product is CASSYRAPGTGELFF.